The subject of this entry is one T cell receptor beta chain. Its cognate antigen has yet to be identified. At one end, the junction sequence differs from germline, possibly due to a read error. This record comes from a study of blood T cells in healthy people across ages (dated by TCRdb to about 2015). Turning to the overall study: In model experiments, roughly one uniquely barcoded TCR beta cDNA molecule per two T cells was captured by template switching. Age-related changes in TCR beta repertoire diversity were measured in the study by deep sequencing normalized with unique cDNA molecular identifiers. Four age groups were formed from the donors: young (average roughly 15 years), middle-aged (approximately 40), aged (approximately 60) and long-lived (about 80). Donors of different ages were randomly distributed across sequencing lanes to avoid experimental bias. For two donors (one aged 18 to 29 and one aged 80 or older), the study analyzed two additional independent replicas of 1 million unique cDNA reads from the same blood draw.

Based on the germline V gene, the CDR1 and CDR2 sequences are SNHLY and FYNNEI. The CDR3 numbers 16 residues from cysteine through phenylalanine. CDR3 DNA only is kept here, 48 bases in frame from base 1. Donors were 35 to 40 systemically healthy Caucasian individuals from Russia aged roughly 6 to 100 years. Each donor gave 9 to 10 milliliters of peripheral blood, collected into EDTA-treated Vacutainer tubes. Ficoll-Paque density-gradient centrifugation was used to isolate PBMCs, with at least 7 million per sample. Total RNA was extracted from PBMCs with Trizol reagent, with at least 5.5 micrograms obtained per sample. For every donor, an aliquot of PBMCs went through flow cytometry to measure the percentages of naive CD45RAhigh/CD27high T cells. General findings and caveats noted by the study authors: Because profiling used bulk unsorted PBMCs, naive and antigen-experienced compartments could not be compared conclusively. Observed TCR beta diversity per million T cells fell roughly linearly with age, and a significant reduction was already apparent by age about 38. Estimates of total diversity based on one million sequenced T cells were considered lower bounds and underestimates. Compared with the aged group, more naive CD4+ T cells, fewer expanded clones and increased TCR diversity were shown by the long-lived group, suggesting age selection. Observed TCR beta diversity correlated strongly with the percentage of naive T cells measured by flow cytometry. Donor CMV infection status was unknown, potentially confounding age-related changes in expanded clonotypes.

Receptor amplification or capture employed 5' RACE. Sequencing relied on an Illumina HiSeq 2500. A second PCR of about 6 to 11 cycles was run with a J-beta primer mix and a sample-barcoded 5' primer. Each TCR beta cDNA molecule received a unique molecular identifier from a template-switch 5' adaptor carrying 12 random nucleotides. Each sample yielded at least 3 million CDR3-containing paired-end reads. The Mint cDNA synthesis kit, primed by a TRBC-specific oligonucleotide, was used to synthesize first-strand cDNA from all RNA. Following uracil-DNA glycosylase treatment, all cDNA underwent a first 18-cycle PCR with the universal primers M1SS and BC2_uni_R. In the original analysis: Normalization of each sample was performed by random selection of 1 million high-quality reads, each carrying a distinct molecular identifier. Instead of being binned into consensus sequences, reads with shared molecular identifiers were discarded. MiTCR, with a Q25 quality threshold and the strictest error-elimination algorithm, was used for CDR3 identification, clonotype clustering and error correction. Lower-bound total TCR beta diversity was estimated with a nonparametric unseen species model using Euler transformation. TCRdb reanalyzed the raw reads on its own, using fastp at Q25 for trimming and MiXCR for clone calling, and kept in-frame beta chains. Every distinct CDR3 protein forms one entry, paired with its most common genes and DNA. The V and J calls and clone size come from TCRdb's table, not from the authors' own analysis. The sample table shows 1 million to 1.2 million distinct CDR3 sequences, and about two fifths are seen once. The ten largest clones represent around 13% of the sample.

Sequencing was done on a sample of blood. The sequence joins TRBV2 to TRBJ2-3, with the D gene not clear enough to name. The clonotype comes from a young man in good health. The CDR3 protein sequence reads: CANSEGQRLSTDTQYF. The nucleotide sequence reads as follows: TGTGCCAACAGTGAAGGGCAGCGACTTAGCACAGATACGCAGTATTTT.